This T cell receptor (beta chain) was captured in a study of blood T cell repertoires in COVID-19. Turning to the study itself: Both acute and convalescent COVID-19 samples were obtained from the United States, Italy and Spain.

CDR3 length: 15 residues. The V gene's germline CDR1 is SEHNR and CDR2 FQNEAQ (reference sequence). With 5 bases clipped from V and 3 bases from J, the junction kept 7 bases outside the gene matches. Study members were between about 18 and 100 years old and lived in around 24 US regions. Sequencing was performed with immunoSEQ multiplex PCR; in TCRdb, only in-frame clones are kept and a portion is missing. There are about 240,000 clones in the sample; about 80% occur only once, and about 3.9% lies in the top ten. The TCR comes from a woman in her forties who had been exposed to COVID-19. The chain combines TRBV7-9 with TRBJ1-2; 9 bases map to TRBD1. The sequenced material came from PBMCs or T cells enriched from blood (not recorded which). The CDR3 nucleotides read TGTGCCAGCAGCCCTGGACAGGGGAACTACTATGGCTACACCTTC. It codes for CASSPGQGNYYGYTF.